This is a list of T cell receptor beta chains from one sample in a study of glioma-infiltrating T cells. TCRdb itself ran the multiplex PCR reads through MiXCR, one entry per CDR3 protein. This table holds roughly 4,700 distinct CDR3 sequences, around 25% found once. The sample comprised glioma tissue, nonneoplastic brain tissue, or PBMCs (not recorded which). The origin of the receptors is a human donor with low-grade glioma or glioblastoma, undergoing nonglioma brain surgery, or in good health (not recorded which). Each CDR3 is given with its conserved first and last residue. The order of the fields is J gene, clone size, D gene, V gene, CDR3 protein, CDR3 DNA. D genes are given only for firm matches. Rows give clone size only sometimes, using once, few, many, or a class for an expanded clone.

TRBJ2-5,medium-sized,TRBD2,TRBV18,CASSSGLAGASETQYF,TGTGCCAGCTCATCAGGACTAGCGGGGGCATCAGAGACCCAGTACTTC
TRBJ1-2,medium-sized,TRBD1,TRBV20-1,CSAVQGAAGYTF,TGCAGTGCCGTACAGGGGGCAGCTGGCTACACCTTC
TRBJ1-2,medium-sized,TRBD1,TRBV2,CASSQQGSNYGYTF,TGTGCCAGCAGTCAACAGGGGTCTAACTATGGCTACACCTTC
TRBJ2-6,medium-sized,-,TRBV20-1,CSAREVGSGANVLTF,TGCAGTGCTAGAGAAGTGGGGTCTGGGGCCAACGTCCTGACTTTC
TRBJ2-3,medium-sized,-,TRBV19,CASSIESRGYTDTQYF,TGTGCCAGTAGTATAGAGTCCCGGGGGTATACAGATACGCAGTATTTT
TRBJ2-1,few,TRBD2,TRBV19,CASSAPLAGEVF,TGTGCCAGTAGCGCTCCTCTAGCGGGGGAGGTCTTC
TRBJ1-5,medium-sized,-,TRBV28,CASSFSDSPNQPQHF,TGTGCCAGCAGTTTCTCCGACAGCCCCAATCAGCCCCAGCATTTT
TRBJ1-5,large,TRBD1,TRBV6-2/TRBV6-3,CASSYSSRGHNQPQHF,TGTGCCAGCAGTTACTCGAGCAGGGGGCACAATCAGCCCCAGCATTTT
TRBJ1-2,few,-,TRBV5-4,CASSLAGRNYGYTF,TGTGCCAGCAGCTTGGCCGGTAGGAACTATGGCTACACCTTC
TRBJ2-3,many,-,TRBV7-9,CASSRMSLTGWDTQYF,TGTGCCAGCAGCCGAATGAGCCTAACCGGTTGGGATACGCAGTATTTT
TRBJ2-5,medium-sized,-,TRBV28,CASSFPRSWETQYF,TGTGCCAGCAGTTTTCCCAGGTCCTGGGAGACCCAGTACTTC
TRBJ2-3,medium-sized,TRBD1,TRBV7-9,CASSRQGADTQYF,TGTGCCAGCAGCCGACAGGGAGCAGATACGCAGTATTTT
TRBJ2-7,many,TRBD1,TRBV19,CASSIFQGDYEQYF,TGTGCCAGTAGTATATTTCAGGGGGACTACGAGCAGTACTTC
TRBJ2-1,medium-sized,TRBD1,TRBV4-1,CASSQDGQGYNEQFF,TGCGCCAGCAGCCAAGATGGACAGGGCTACAATGAGCAGTTCTTC
TRBJ1-1,many,-,TRBV2,CASSETVNTEAFF,TGTGCCAGCAGTGAAACTGTAAACACTGAAGCTTTCTTT
TRBJ1-1,medium-sized,-,TRBV20-1,CSALAGADRAEAFF,TGCAGTGCACTGGCCGGGGCCGACCGGGCTGAAGCTTTCTTT
TRBJ2-5,-,-,TRBV27,CAGSFFLGRETQYF,TGTGCCGGCAGCTTTTTCTTGGGGCGAGAGACCCAGTACTTC
TRBJ1-1,many,-,TRBV5-6,CASSLLDGGPAFF,TGTGCCAGCAGCTTGTTGGACGGAGGCCCGGCTTTCTTT
TRBJ1-2,large,TRBD1,TRBV27,CASSLSNQGVYGYTF,TGTGCCAGCAGTTTATCGAATCAGGGGGTATATGGCTACACCTTC
TRBJ2-5,medium-sized,TRBD2,TRBV20-1,CSASPTSGGTQETQYF,TGCAGTGCTAGTCCGACTAGCGGGGGGACTCAAGAGACCCAGTACTTC
TRBJ1-5,medium-sized,TRBD1,TRBV28,CASSSPKRTGANQPQHF,TGTGCCAGCAGTTCACCTAAAAGGACAGGAGCCAATCAGCCCCAGCATTTT
TRBJ2-1,many,TRBD2,TRBV4-2,CASSQDRLAVNEQFF,TGTGCCAGCAGCCAAGATAGGCTAGCGGTCAATGAGCAGTTCTTC
TRBJ2-3,medium-sized,TRBD2,TRBV6-6,CASSYLRSFGGAVDTQYF,TGTGCCAGCAGTTACCTCCGATCCTTCGGGGGGGCCGTGGATACGCAGTATTTT
TRBJ1-6,few,TRBD1,TRBV29-1,CSVEEQGGSPLHF,TGCAGCGTTGAGGAACAGGGGGGCTCACCCCTCCACTTT
TRBJ2-3,-,TRBD1,TRBV27,CASIDRVTDTQYF,TGTGCCAGCATTGACAGGGTCACAGATACGCAGTATTTT
TRBJ2-7,medium-sized,-,TRBV20-1,CSAPVGTYEQYF,TGCAGTGCCCCAGTCGGGACCTACGAGCAGTACTTC
TRBJ2-7,many,-,TRBV2,CASSESGYRYEQYF,TGTGCCAGCAGTGAGTCGGGGTACCGCTACGAGCAGTACTTC
TRBJ2-3,medium-sized,TRBD2,TRBV10-2,CASSGVGGGTDTQYF,TGCGCCAGCAGTGGGGTCGGGGGGGGCACAGATACGCAGTATTTT
TRBJ2-1,-,-,TRBV14,CASSQDWQGHPEQFF,TGTGCCAGCAGCCAAGATTGGCAGGGACATCCCGAGCAGTTCTTC
TRBJ2-1,many,-,TRBV4-1,CASSQGWGTQGNEQFF,TGCGCCAGCAGCCAAGGGTGGGGAACTCAGGGGAATGAGCAGTTCTTC
TRBJ2-3,many,-,TRBV3-1,CASSQDSLAADTQYF,TGTGCCAGCAGCCAAGATAGTTTAGCCGCAGATACGCAGTATTTT
TRBJ1-1,medium-sized,-,TRBV7-9,CASSLAGHTDMNTEAFF,TGTGCCAGCAGCTTAGCGGGACACACAGACATGAACACTGAAGCTTTCTTT
TRBJ1-1,-,-,TRBV29-1,CTVQNMNTEAFF,TGCACCGTACAGAACATGAACACTGAAGCTTTCTTT
TRBJ2-1,medium-sized,-,TRBV6-2/TRBV6-3,CASQYLAYQGEQFF,TGTGCCAGCCAATATCTAGCGTACCAGGGTGAGCAGTTCTTC
TRBJ2-1,-,-,TRBV29-1,CSVEGNLYNEQFF,TGCAGCGTTGAGGGAAATCTATACAATGAGCAGTTCTTC
TRBJ2-1,many,TRBD1,TRBV3-1,CASSLGTGNNEQFF,TGTGCCAGCAGCCTCGGGACAGGCAACAATGAGCAGTTCTTC
TRBJ1-2,medium-sized,-,TRBV18,CASSPQAGDGYTF,TGTGCCAGCTCACCACAGGCAGGGGATGGCTACACCTTC
TRBJ2-1,many,-,TRBV12-3/TRBV12-4,CASSLVYEQFF,TGTGCCAGCAGTTTGGTCTACGAGCAGTTCTTC
TRBJ2-3,many,-,TRBV5-1,CASSSVGSTDTQYF,TGCGCCAGCAGCTCCGTAGGTAGCACAGATACGCAGTATTTT
TRBJ1-2,few,TRBD1,TRBV29-1,CSVLTGGSYGYTF,TGCAGCGTTTTGACAGGGGGCAGCTATGGCTACACCTTC
TRBJ2-2,medium-sized,-,TRBV27,CASSLSTGNTGELFF,TGTGCCAGCAGTTTATCTACGGGGAACACCGGGGAGCTGTTTTTT
TRBJ1-1,medium-sized,-,TRBV7-2,CASSFRPDTEAFF,TGTGCCAGCAGCTTTCGGCCAGACACTGAAGCTTTCTTT
TRBJ2-5,medium-sized,-,TRBV24-1,CATSELNQETQYF,TGTGCCACCAGTGAACTAAACCAAGAGACCCAGTACTTC
TRBJ2-6,-,-,TRBV7-9,CASSSTRYSLPGANVLTF,TGTGCCAGCAGCTCGACTCGGTACAGTCTCCCTGGGGCCAACGTCCTGACTTTC
TRBJ2-2,large,TRBD1,TRBV12-3/TRBV12-4,CASTREDRVNTGELFF,TGTGCCAGCACCCGAGAGGACAGGGTGAACACCGGGGAGCTGTTTTTT
TRBJ1-2,medium-sized,-,TRBV2,CARNDNYGYTF,TGTGCCAGAAACGACAACTATGGCTACACCTTC